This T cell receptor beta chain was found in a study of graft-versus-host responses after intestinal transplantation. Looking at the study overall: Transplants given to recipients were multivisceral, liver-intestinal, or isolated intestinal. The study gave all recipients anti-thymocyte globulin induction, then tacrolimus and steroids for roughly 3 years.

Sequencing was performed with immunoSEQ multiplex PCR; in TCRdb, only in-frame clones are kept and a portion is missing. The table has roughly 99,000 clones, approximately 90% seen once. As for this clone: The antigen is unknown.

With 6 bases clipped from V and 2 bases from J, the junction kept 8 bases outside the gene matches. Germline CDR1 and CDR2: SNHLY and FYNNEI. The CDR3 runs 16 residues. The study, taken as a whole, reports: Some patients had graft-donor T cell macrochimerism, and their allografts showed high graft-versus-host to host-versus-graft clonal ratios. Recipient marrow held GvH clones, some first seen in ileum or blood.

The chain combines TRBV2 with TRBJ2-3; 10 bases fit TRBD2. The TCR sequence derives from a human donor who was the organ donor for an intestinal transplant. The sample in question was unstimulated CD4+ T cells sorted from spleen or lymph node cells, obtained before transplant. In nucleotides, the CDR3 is TGTGCCAGCAGCCGGAATAGCGGGGGGCCCACAGATACGCAGTATTTT. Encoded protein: CASSRNSGGPTDTQYF.